These 9 T cell receptor beta chains were all obtained from the same sample, sequenced in a study of T-cell memory formation after mild COVID-19. From the 5' RACE reads, TCRdb called clonotypes with MiXCR, one entry per CDR3 protein. In the table there are about 110,000 distinct CDR3 sequences, roughly 12% of which are singletons. Sequenced input: PBMCs or a T cell subset sorted from them (not recorded which). These TCRs come from an adult woman who had mild COVID-19 (a few samples of this study predate the infection). Cell type and time point are not known.

V is TRBV9 and J is TRBJ2-7; TRBD1 matches 7 bases. V shed 0 bases and J 5 bases; nucleotides not matched to a gene: 8. Germline values: CDR1 SGDLS, CDR2 YYNGEE. There are 15 residues in the CDR3. The CDR3 reads CASSVAGTGDDEQYF. Here the CDR3 DNA reads TGTGCCAGCAGCGTAGCCGGTACAGGGGACGACGAGCAGTACTTC.

This clonotype was counted between two and nine times. The chain uses TRBV6-6 and TRBJ2-7; 7 bases align to TRBD2. The CDR3 is 13 residues long. V trimming: 10 bases; J trimming: 4 bases; junction bases outside the gene matches: 10. Germline CDR1 and CDR2: MNHNY and SVGAGI (reference sequence). The CDR3 protein is CATWGGGRYEQYF. The CDR3 nucleotides read TGTGCCACCTGGGGGGGAGGGAGATACGAGCAGTACTTC.

The chain employs TRBV5-5 and TRBJ2-5, with D perhaps TRBD1 (5 bases). V shed 3 bases and J shed 3 bases, with 12 bases lying between them. Germline CDR1 reads SGHKS; CDR2 reads YYEKEE (reference sequence). The CDR3 covers 14 residues. The CDR3 coding sequence is TGTGCCAGCAGCTGGGGCGTGACGGAAGAGACCCAGTACTTC. This translates into CASSWGVTEETQYF.

This clonotype occurred many times. The V and J genes are TRBV10-3 and TRBJ2-7; TRBD2 aligns across 8 bases. This CDR3 spans 17 amino acids. Germline V gene data show CDR1 as ENHRY and CDR2 as SYGVKD. J gave up 0 bases and V 3 bases, and 10 bases lay outside the gene matches. The CDR3 region is CAISDVFETSVSYEQYF. The CDR3 DNA is TGTGCCATCAGTGATGTATTCGAGACTAGCGTCTCCTACGAGCAGTACTTC.

CDR3 region: CASSVDGATDTQYF. CDR3 in DNA: TGTGCCAGCAGCGTAGATGGTGCCACAGATACGCAGTATTTT. The chain employs TRBV9 and TRBJ2-3; no clear D. The germline V and J ends were trimmed by 0 bases and 2 bases, with 7 bases remaining between them. CDR1 is SGDLS and CDR2 is YYNGEE in the germline V gene. The CDR3 totals 14 residues. The whole variable domain, remainder taken from reference TRBV9 and TRBJ2-3, is DSGVTQTPKHLITATGQRVTLRCSPRSGDLSVYWYQQSLDQGLQFLIQYYNGEERAKGNILERFSAQQFPDLHSELNLSSLELGDSALYFCASSVDGATDTQYFGPGTRLTVL.

V gene TRBV13 combines with J gene TRBJ2-1, with D maybe TRBD1 (6 bases). V lost 6 bases to trimming and J lost 2 bases, with 14 bases between them. This CDR3 comprises 15 residues. The germline V gene has CDR1 PRHDT and CDR2 FYEKMQ (reference sequence). CDR3 protein: CASSPDRNAYNEQFF. The CDR3 DNA reads as TGTGCCAGCAGTCCGGACAGAAACGCCTACAATGAGCAGTTCTTC.

Regarding this clonotype: The junction differs from germline at one of its ends, possibly a read error. The rearrangement uses TRBV24-1 and TRBJ1-5; D not resolved. The germline gives CDR1 KGHDR, CDR2 SFDVKD. The CDR3 consists of 13 residues. The CDR3 reads CATSERVWQPQHF. Here the CDR3 DNA reads TGTGCCACAAGTGAGAGGGTATGGCAGCCCCAGCATTTT.

This clonotype turned up a few times. V is TRBV2 and J is TRBJ2-7, with TRBD1 identical over 9 bases. This CDR3 has 13 amino acids. V shed 8 bases, J shed 2 bases, and the junction held 4 bases outside the gene matches. CDR1 and CDR2 (germline): SNHLY, FYNNEI. CDR3 in amino acids: CASGWTGAYEQYF. The CDR3 DNA reads as TGTGCCAGCGGATGGACAGGGGCCTACGAGCAGTACTTC.

This clonotype was detected a few times. This chain links TRBV7-8 with TRBJ2-1; possible D gene TRBD2, 7 bases. This CDR3 is built from 15 residues. V lost 5 bases and J lost 7, with 18 bases in between. Per germline, CDR1 SGHVS and CDR2 FQNEAQ. The CDR3 DNA reads TGTGCCAGCAGCCCGTATGAGGGGGGGAATAATGAGCAGTTCTTC. Its protein is CASSPYEGGNNEQFF.